This T cell receptor (beta chain) is drawn from a study of Graves' ophthalmopathy and Graves' hyperthyroidism. This CDR3 region has 16 residues. The V and J ends lost 4 bases and 1 base respectively, with 16 bases between them. Germline-derived CDR1 and CDR2 are MNHEY and SVGAGI. In its sample, this clonotype was seen once. Amplified TCR beta CDR3 regions were obtained using RNA transcripts as template. The first-round RT-PCR employed HTBI primers together with the Qiagen OneStep RT-PCR kit. A multiplex PCR was then performed as the second round. Each CDR3 protein gets one entry after TCRdb re-called the multiplex PCR reads with MiXCR. In the table there are about 620,000 distinct CDR3 sequences, 20% to 25% of which are singletons.

The receptor's source is a woman younger than 30 with stable Graves' hyperthyroidism. Some clones in this sample may be carry-over from other donors' samples. Sequencing was done on a sample of peripheral blood. The V gene is TRBV6-5, the J gene TRBJ2-5; maybe TRBD2 (5 bases). This chain's CDR3 is CASSSYSGLAQETQYF. CDR3 bases: TGTGCCAGCAGTTCTTACTCGGGGTTGGCCCAAGAGACCCAGTACTTC.